Listed here is a single T cell receptor (beta chain). The target of this receptor is not known. There are no base qualities to consult, and no much larger clone falls within one base. To prepare the library, 5' RACE was applied. For sequencing, an Illumina HiSeq 2500 was employed. A second PCR of roughly 7 to 11 cycles was performed with a sample-barcoded 5' primer and a J-beta primer mix. A template-switch 5' adaptor carrying 12 random nucleotides introduced a unique molecular identifier onto each TCR beta cDNA molecule. At least 3 million CDR3-containing paired-end reads were obtained from each sample. All of the RNA was converted into first-strand cDNA using the Mint cDNA synthesis kit, with a TRBC-specific oligonucleotide serving as the primer. After uracil-DNA glycosylase treatment, a first 18-cycle PCR used universal primers M1SS and BC2_uni_R on all cDNA. The paper's processing steps were these. For normalization, 1 million high-quality reads were randomly selected from each sample, with every read carrying a distinct molecular identifier. Instead of being binned into consensus sequences, reads with shared molecular identifiers were discarded. MiTCR, run with a Q25 quality threshold and the strictest error-elimination algorithm, handled CDR3 identification, clonotype clustering and error correction. A nonparametric unseen species model with Euler transformation was used to estimate a lower bound on total TCR beta diversity. Through fastp at Q25 and MiXCR, TCRdb rebuilt clones from the public reads, retaining in-frame beta chains. Duplicate CDR3 protein sequences are folded into a single record with the most common DNA and genes. What appears here as the V and J calls and clone size reflects TCRdb's work, not the paper's. The sample table records approximately 1.5 million distinct CDR3 sequences; 30% to 35% of these occur just once. 11% of the sample is held by the ten biggest clonotypes.

The CDR3 goes from the cysteine to the phenylalanine over 15 residues. Of the read, only the CDR3 DNA is kept; its 45 bases are in frame from base 1. CDR1 and CDR2 are drawn from the germline V gene: SGHAT, FQNNGV. The V end loses 5 bases and the J end loses 0 bases, and a stretch of 13 bases separates them. Systemically healthy Caucasian individuals from Russia, some 36 in total and aged roughly 6 to 100 years, were included as donors. Each donor gave approximately 10 milliliters of peripheral blood, collected into EDTA-treated Vacutainer tubes. Ficoll-Paque density-gradient centrifugation was used to isolate PBMCs, with at least 7 million per sample. Trizol reagent was used to extract total RNA from PBMCs, with at least 5 micrograms per sample. Naive CD45RAhigh/CD27high T cell percentages were measured by flow cytometry on a PBMC aliquot from every donor. The data derive from a study of blood T cells in healthy people across ages (dated by TCRdb to between 2014 and 2017). Study-wide context: In model experiments, template switching captured about one uniquely barcoded TCR beta cDNA molecule for every two T cells. Four age groups were formed from the donors: young (average around 15 years), middle-aged (around 41), aged (over 55) and long-lived (roughly 81). The study analyzed two additional independent replicas of 1 million unique cDNA reads from the same blood draw for two donors, one aged 18 to 30 and one aged 80 or older. To avoid experimental bias, donors of different ages were randomly spread across the sequencing lanes. To track age-related changes in TCR beta repertoire diversity, the study relied on deep sequencing normalized with unique cDNA molecular identifiers.

What the study reported, not specific to this receptor: Estimates of total diversity based on one million sequenced T cells were considered lower bounds and underestimates. Since profiling was done on bulk unsorted PBMCs, naive and antigen-experienced compartments could not be conclusively compared. Because the CMV infection status of the donors was unknown, age-related changes in expanded clonotypes may potentially have been confounded. A strong correlation was found between observed TCR beta diversity and the percentage of naive T cells measured by flow cytometry. Observed TCR beta diversity per million T cells fell roughly linearly with age, and a significant reduction was already apparent by age around 44. Compared with the aged group, more naive CD4+ T cells, fewer expanded clones and increased TCR diversity were shown by the long-lived group, suggesting age selection.

Recombination joined TRBV11-2 with TRBJ1-1; tentative D gene TRBD1, with 6 bases matching. The specimen sequenced was blood. The source of this sequence is a woman aged 25 to 39 in good health. This receptor has the CDR3 CASSLGQFMNTEAFF. At the DNA level, the sequence is TGTGCCAGCAGCCTTGGACAGTTTATGAACACTGAAGCTTTCTTT.